The 20 T cell receptor beta chains below all came from one sample that was sequenced in a study of T cells in Graves' hyperthyroidism and ophthalmopathy. Regions amplified from RNA transcripts were the TCR beta CDR3 regions. HTBI primers were employed in a first-round RT-PCR of the TCR CDR3. TCRdb used MiXCR to reprocess the multiplex PCR reads, holding one entry per CDR3 protein. The repertoire has a few hundred thousand distinct CDR3 sequences, approximately 44% of them found once; the top ten carry approximately 8.2%. Sequenced material: peripheral blood or thyroid tissue (not recorded which). All receptors derive from a young woman with Graves' hyperthyroidism.

With regard to this clonotype: The CDR3 ends on some other residue instead of the conserved phenylalanine or tryptophan, so this is likely a read error. It is unclear where the CDR3 begins or ends on the DNA, so no DNA is shown, and the CDR3 is as TCRdb lists it. The chain couples TRBV10-2 to TRBJ2-7; TRBD2, the table's D call, lacks a check against the DNA. The CDR3 is 11 residues long, ends included. In germline, CDR1 is WSHSY, CDR2 SAAADI. CDR3 amino acids: CASSATSGRVI.

Details on this clonotype: A much larger clone sits a single nucleotide away, making a read error possible. The chain is built from TRBV29-1 and TRBJ1-2; the match to TRBD1 covers 8 bases. There are 14 residues in the CDR3. Germline assignment: CDR1 SQVTM and CDR2 ANQGSEA. In DNA form, the CDR3 reads TGCAGCGTCGTTAGACAGGGGTCCAACTATGGCCACACCTTC. Translation gives CSVVRQGSNYGHTF.

On this clonotype itself: Possible read error: a much larger clone is one base away. V is TRBV7-8 and J is TRBJ2-7; D remains unclear. The germline V gene has CDR1 SGHVS and CDR2 FQNEAQ. This CDR3 has 13 residues. CDR3 loop: CASSRTESYGQYF. The CDR3 nucleotides are TGTGCCAGCAGCAGGACGGAATCCTACGGGCAGTACTTC.

Notes on this clonotype: Just one base apart from a much larger clone, this may be a read error. The CDR3 nucleotides are TGTGCCAGCACCGGAGGGGAAGAGACCCAGTACTTC. Protein product: CASTGGEETQYF. The rearrangement links TRBV2 to TRBJ2-5; TRBD2 might be the D (6 bases). CDR1 and CDR2 from the germline V gene are SNHLY and FYNNEI. Trimming removed 7 bases from V and 3 bases from J, with 9 bases in between. The length of the CDR3 is 12 residues.

The J gene is TRBJ2-7, the V gene TRBV7-9; 9 positions match TRBD2. CDR3 length equals 14 residues. V gave up 6 bases and J gave up 5 bases; unmatched junction bases: 8. Per germline, CDR1 SEHNR and CDR2 FQNEAQ (reference sequence). The CDR3 region is CASSNSGSRDEQYF. CDR3 DNA: TGTGCCAGCAGTAATAGCGGGAGTCGCGACGAGCAGTACTTC.

The chain uses TRBV10-3 and TRBJ2-7; the match to TRBD2 covers 13 bases. This CDR3 is built from 17 residues. V lost 7 bases to trimming and J lost 0 bases; unmatched junction nucleotides: 9. Germline V gives CDR1 ENHRY, CDR2 SYGVKD. The CDR3 is CAITEGTSGKSSYEQYF. CDR3 in DNA: TGTGCCATCACCGAAGGGACTAGCGGGAAATCCTCCTACGAGCAGTACTTC.

This chain links TRBV6-1 with TRBJ2-2; D perhaps matches TRBD2 (5 bases). Germline V gene data show CDR1 as MNHNS and CDR2 as SASEGT. With 4 bases removed from V and 4 bases from J, the gap between germline ends came to 13 bases. The CDR3 covers 15 residues. CDR3 DNA sequence: TGTGCCAGCAGTGTGAGGTTAGCGTTCACCGGGGAGCTGTTTTTT. Translation: CASSVRLAFTGELFF.

This clonotype was counted a few times. The chain employs TRBV5-5 and TRBJ2-7; TRBD2 might be the D (6 bases). The germline gives CDR1 SGHKS, CDR2 YYEKEE (reference sequence). V lost 1 base, J lost 9 bases, and 20 bases lay in between. The CDR3 extends over 15 amino acids. The CDR3 coding sequence is TGTGCCAGCAGCTTGAGGGAGGTGATGTCTACGACGCAGTACTTC. It translates to CASSLREVMSTTQYF. The full variable domain, with the rest looked up from reference TRBV5-5 and TRBJ2-7, is DAGVTQSPTHLIKTRGQQVTLRCSPISGHKSVSWYQQVLGQGPQFIFQYYEKEERGRGNFPDRFSARQFPNYSSELNVNALLLGDSALYLCASSLREVMSTTQYFGPGTRLTVT.

The chain carries TRBV4-2 and TRBJ1-1; D remains unclear. V gave up 6 bases and J gave up 7 bases, with 9 bases separating them. The CDR3 loop spans 11 amino acids. The germline V gene encodes CDR1 LGHNA and CDR2 YNFKEQ. CDR3 sequence: CASRQVNEAFF. For the CDR3, the DNA is TGTGCCAGCAGGCAGGTAAATGAAGCTTTCTTT.

This chain connects TRBV11-2 to TRBJ1-1, with a tentative D call TRBD1 (5 bases). Germline V CDR1 and CDR2: SGHAT, FQNNGV. The CDR3 runs to 11 residues. Written as DNA, the CDR3 is TGTACCCGGGACGGGAACACTGAAGCTTTCTTT. It specifies CTRDGNTEAFF.

V gene TRBV29-1 combines with J gene TRBJ2-7; weak D call: TRBD2 (5 bases). The V gene's germline CDR1 is SQVTM and CDR2 ANQGSEA. V was clipped by 4 bases and J by 2 bases, with 15 bases between them. This CDR3 region has 14 residues. This CDR3 is CSVGGSRGAYEQYF. The CDR3, as DNA: TGCAGCGTTGGAGGGAGTCGGGGTGCCTACGAGCAGTACTTC.

Ten or more counts support this clonotype. The chain links TRBV10-2 to TRBJ1-1; D not certain. V was cut by 3 bases and J by 1 base, with 6 bases left in between. CDR3 length: 13 residues. Germline V gene lookup returns CDR1 WSHSY and CDR2 SAAADI. CDR3 loop: CASSDRQNTEAFF. The CDR3 DNA is TGCGCCAGCAGTGACCGGCAGAACACTGAAGCTTTCTTT.

The gene calls are TRBV7-2 and TRBJ2-5; 11 bases match TRBD1. Per germline, CDR1 SGHTA and CDR2 FQGNSA. The trim removed 3 bases at V and 5 bases at J, leaving 8 bases unmatched. The CDR3 is 16 amino acids. CDR3: CASSFLPGQGGETQYF. The CDR3 nucleotides are TGTGCCAGCAGCTTCCTTCCGGGACAGGGGGGCGAGACCCAGTACTTC.

The chain uses TRBV29-1 and TRBJ2-2; 8 bases match TRBD1. The CDR3 consists of 13 residues. The V segment lost 3 bases and the J segment 5 bases; nucleotides outside the gene matches: 2. Germline V gene lookup returns CDR1 SQVTM and CDR2 ANQGSEA. CDR3 coding DNA: TGCAGCGTTGACAGGGGGCTTACCGGGGAGCTGTTTTTT. Its translation is CSVDRGLTGELFF.

This clonotype occurred once. A much more abundant neighbour one base away suggests this may be a read error. The chain couples TRBV24-1 to TRBJ1-5; maybe TRBD1 (5 bases). V lost 4 bases and J lost 9, with 12 bases in between. This CDR3 is 13 amino acids long. Germline lookup yields CDR1 KGHDR and CDR2 SFDVKD. CDR3 residues: CATSESTGRPQHF. The CDR3, as DNA: TGTGCCACCAGTGAGTCTACGGGGCGGCCCCAGCATTTT.

This sequence joins TRBV7-8 and TRBJ1-5; the D is unclear. The CDR3 spans 18 residues. V was pared by 1 base and J by 0 bases, with 16 bases between. Germline V gives CDR1 SGHVS, CDR2 FQNEAQ. The CDR3 here is CASSLVVFGPGSNQPQHF. CDR3 sequence (DNA): TGTGCCAGCAGCTTAGTGGTGTTTGGGCCGGGTAGCAATCAGCCCCAGCATTTT.

As to this clonotype: A read error may produce the germline difference seen at one junction end. The chain recombines TRBV20-1 with TRBJ2-5, with 9 positions matching TRBD2. CDR3 length: 12 amino acids. From germline, CDR1 is DFQATT and CDR2 SNEGSKA (reference sequence). The CDR3 bases are TGCAGTTCGGGACTAGCACAAGAGGCCCAGTACTTC. It translates to CSSGLAQEAQYF.

The chain employs TRBV6-1 and TRBJ2-2, with D possibly matching TRBD2 (5 bases). CDR3 length equals 14 residues. In germline, CDR1 is MNHNS, CDR2 SASEGT. The V end was cut by 2 bases, the J end by 2 bases, with 6 bases between. The chain's CDR3 is CASSEPGNTGELFF. CDR3 DNA sequence: TGTGCCAGCAGTGAACCGGGAAACACCGGGGAGCTGTTTTTT.

This clonotype was counted a few times. The V gene is TRBV5-1, the J gene TRBJ1-1; 7 bases agree with TRBD1. Germline CDR1 SGHRS, CDR2 YFSETQ. This CDR3 contains 14 residues. With V trimmed by 6 bases and J by 2 bases, 7 bases remained unmatched. The CDR3 sequence is CASTTGTANTEAFF. CDR3 nucleotides: TGCGCCAGCACCACCGGGACAGCTAACACTGAAGCTTTCTTT.

This chain connects TRBV7-9 to TRBJ1-4; D gene uncertain. The V end lost 1 base, the J end lost 4 bases, and 7 bases lay between the germline ends. This CDR3 spans 14 amino acids. Germline V gene data show CDR1 as SEHNR and CDR2 as FQNEAQ (reference sequence). The CDR3 DNA follows: TGTGCCAGCAGCTTAGAGCGGTTTAATGAAAAACTGTTTTTT. This sequence encodes CASSLERFNEKLFF.